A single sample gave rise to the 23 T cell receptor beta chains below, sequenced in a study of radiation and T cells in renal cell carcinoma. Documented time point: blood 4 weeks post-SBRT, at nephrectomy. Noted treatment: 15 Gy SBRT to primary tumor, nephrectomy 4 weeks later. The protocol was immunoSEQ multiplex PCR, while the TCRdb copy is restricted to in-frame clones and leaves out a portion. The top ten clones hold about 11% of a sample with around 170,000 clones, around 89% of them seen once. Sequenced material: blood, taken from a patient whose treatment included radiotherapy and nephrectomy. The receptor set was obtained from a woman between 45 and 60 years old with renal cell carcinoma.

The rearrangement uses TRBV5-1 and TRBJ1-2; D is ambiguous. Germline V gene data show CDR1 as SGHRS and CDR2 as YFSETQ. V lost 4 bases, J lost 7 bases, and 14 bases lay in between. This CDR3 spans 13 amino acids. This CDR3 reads CASSLDPQAGYTF. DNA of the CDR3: TGCGCCAGCAGCCTAGACCCTCAGGCTGGCTACACCTTC.

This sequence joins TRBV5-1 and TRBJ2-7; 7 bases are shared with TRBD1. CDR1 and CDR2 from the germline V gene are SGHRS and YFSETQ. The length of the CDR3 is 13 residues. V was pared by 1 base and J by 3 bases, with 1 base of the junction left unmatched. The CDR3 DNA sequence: TGCGCCAGCAGCTTGCACAGGGGCTACGAGCAGTACTTC. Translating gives CASSLHRGYEQYF.

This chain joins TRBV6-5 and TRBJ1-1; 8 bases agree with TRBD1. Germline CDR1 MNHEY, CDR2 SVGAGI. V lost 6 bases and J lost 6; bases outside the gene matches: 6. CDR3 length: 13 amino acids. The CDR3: CASRSTGGPEAFF. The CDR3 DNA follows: TGTGCCAGCAGATCCACAGGGGGGCCTGAAGCTTTCTTT.

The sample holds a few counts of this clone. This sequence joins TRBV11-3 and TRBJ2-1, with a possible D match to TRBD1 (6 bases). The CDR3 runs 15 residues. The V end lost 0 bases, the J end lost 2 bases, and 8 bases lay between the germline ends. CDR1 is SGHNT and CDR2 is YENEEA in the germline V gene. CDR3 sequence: CASSLEGQPYNEQFF. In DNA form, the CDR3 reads TGTGCCAGCAGCTTAGAGGGACAACCCTACAATGAGCAGTTCTTC.

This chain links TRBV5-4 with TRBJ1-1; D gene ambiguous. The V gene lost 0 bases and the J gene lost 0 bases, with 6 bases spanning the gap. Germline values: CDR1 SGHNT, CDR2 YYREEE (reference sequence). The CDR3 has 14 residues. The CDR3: CASSLERMNTEAFF. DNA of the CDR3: TGTGCCAGCAGCTTGGAACGGATGAACACTGAAGCTTTCTTT.

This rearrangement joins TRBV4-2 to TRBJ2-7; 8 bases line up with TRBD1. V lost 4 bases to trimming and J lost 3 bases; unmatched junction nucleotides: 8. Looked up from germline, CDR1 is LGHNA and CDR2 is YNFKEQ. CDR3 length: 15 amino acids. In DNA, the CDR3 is TGTGCCAGCAGCCCATCCCGGACAGGGTACTACGAGCAGTACTTC. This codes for CASSPSRTGYYEQYF.

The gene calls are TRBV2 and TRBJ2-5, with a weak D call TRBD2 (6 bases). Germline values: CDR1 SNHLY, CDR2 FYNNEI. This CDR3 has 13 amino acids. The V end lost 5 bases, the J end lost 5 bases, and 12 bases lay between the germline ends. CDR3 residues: CASSPRTKETQYF. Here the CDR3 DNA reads TGTGCCAGCAGTCCTCGGACTAAGGAGACCCAGTACTTC. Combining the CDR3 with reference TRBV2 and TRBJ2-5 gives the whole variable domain EPEVTQTPSHQVTQMGQEVILRCVPISNHLYFYWYRQILGQKVEFLVSFYNNEISEKSEIFDDQFSVERPDGSNFTLKIRSTKLEDSAMYFCASSPRTKETQYFGPGTRLLVL.

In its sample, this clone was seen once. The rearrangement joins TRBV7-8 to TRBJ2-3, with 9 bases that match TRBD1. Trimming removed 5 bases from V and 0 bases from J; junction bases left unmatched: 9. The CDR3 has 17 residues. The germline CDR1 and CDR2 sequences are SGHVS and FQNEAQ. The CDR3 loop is CASSARTGVTSTDTQYF. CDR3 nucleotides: TGTGCCAGCAGCGCTCGGACAGGGGTAACGAGCACAGATACGCAGTATTTT.

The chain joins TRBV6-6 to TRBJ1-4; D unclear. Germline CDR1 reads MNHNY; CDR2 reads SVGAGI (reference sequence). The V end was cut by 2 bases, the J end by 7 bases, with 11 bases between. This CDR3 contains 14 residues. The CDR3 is CASSYVQTGEKLFF. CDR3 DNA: TGTGCCAGCAGTTACGTCCAAACGGGTGAAAAACTGTTTTTT.

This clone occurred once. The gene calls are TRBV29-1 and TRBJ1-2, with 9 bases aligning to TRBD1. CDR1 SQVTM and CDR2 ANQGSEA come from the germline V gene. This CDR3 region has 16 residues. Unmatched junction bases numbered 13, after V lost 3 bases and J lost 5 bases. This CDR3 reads CSVDPPRTGETYGYTF. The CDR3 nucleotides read TGCAGCGTTGATCCTCCCCGGACAGGGGAAACATATGGCTACACCTTC.

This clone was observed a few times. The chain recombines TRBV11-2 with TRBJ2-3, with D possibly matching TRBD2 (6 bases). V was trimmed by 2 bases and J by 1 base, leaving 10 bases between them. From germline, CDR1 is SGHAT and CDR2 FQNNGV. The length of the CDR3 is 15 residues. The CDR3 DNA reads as TGTGCCAGCAGCTTACTGGGCGGGGGCACAGATACGCAGTATTTT. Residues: CASSLLGGGTDTQYF.

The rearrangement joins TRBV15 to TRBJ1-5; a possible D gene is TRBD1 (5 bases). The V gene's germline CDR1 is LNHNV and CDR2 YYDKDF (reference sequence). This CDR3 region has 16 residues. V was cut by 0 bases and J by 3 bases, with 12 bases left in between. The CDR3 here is CATSRDPGLINQPQHF. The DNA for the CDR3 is TGTGCCACCAGCAGAGATCCAGGGTTGATCAATCAGCCCCAGCATTTT.

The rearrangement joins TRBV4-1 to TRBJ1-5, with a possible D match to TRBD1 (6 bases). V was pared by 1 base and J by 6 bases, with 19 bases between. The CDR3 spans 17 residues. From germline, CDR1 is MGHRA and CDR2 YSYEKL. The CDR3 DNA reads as TGCGCCAGCAGCCAAGTGAGCCCGGGGGCGCGACGTCAGCCCCAGCATTTT. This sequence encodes CASSQVSPGARRQPQHF.

The CDR3 DNA sequence: TGTGCCAGCAGCCAACAGACCGGGACAGGGGGCAGGTATTCACCCCTCCACTTT. The encoded protein is CASSQQTGTGGRYSPLHF. The V gene is TRBV14, the J gene TRBJ1-6; 12 bases map to TRBD1. CDR3 length: 18 residues. Germline V gene data show CDR1 as SGHDN and CDR2 as FVKESK. J lost 8 bases, V lost 2 bases, and 10 bases had no gene match.

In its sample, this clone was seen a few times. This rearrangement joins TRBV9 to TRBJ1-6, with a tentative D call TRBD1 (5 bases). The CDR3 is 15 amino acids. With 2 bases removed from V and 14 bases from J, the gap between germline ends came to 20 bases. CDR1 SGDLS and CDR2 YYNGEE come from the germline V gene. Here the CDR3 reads CASSVGQGSWGALHF. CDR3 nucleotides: TGTGCCAGCAGCGTGGGCCAGGGCTCCTGGGGGGCCCTCCACTTT.

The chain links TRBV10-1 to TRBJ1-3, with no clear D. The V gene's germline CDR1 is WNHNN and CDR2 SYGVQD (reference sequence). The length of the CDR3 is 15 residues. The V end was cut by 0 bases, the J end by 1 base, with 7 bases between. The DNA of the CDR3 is TGCGCCAGCAGTGAGTCTCGGCAATCTGGAAACACCATATATTTT. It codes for CASSESRQSGNTIYF.

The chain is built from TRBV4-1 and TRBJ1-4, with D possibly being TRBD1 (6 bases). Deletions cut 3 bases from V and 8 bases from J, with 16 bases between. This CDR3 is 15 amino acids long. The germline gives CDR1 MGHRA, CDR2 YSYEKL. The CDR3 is CASSQLTGAGEKLFF. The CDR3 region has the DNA TGCGCCAGCAGCCAGCTTACGGGGGCTGGGGAAAAACTGTTTTTT.

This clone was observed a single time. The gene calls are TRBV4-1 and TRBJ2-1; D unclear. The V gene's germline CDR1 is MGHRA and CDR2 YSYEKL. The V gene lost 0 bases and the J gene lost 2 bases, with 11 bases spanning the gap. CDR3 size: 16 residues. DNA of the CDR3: TGCGCCAGCAGCCAAGATCCGTGGGGTACCTACAATGAGCAGTTCTTC. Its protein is CASSQDPWGTYNEQFF.

The CDR3: CASSEVVRGNSPLHF. CDR3 bases: TGTGCCAGCAGTGAAGTCGTCAGGGGTAATTCACCCCTCCACTTT. V gene TRBV6-1 combines with J gene TRBJ1-6; tentative D call: TRBD1 (6 bases). Germline V CDR1 and CDR2: MNHNS, SASEGT. The CDR3 has 15 amino acids. V was pared by 1 base and J by 6 bases, with 10 bases between.

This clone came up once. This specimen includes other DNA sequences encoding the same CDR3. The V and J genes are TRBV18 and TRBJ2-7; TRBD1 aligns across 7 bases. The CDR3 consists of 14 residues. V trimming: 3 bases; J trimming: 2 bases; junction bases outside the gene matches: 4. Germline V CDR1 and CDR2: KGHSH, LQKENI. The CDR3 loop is CASSPGTEPYEQYF. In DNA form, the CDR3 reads TGTGCCAGCTCACCCGGGACAGAACCCTACGAGCAGTACTTC. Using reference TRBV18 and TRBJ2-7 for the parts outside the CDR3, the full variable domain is NAGVMQNPRHLVRRRGQEARLRCSPMKGHSHVYWYRQLPEEGLKFMVYLQKENIIDESGMPKERFSAEFPKEGPSILRIQQVVRGDSAAYFCASSPGTEPYEQYFGPGTRLTVT.

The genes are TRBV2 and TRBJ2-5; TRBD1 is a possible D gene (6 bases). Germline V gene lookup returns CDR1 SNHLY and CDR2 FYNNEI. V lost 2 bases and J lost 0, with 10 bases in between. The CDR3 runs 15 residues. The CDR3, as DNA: TGTGCCAGCAGTGAAACAGGGATGAACCAAGAGACCCAGTACTTC. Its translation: CASSETGMNQETQYF.

The CDR3 region is CASSQVASGETQYF. The CDR3 DNA is TGCGCCAGCAGCCAAGTAGCGTCGGGGGAGACCCAGTACTTC. The chain recombines TRBV4-1 with TRBJ2-5; the D gene is possibly TRBD2 (5 bases). CDR1 and CDR2 from the germline V gene are MGHRA and YSYEKL. Trimming took 1 base from V and 5 from J, leaving 11 bases between them. The CDR3 is 14 residues long.

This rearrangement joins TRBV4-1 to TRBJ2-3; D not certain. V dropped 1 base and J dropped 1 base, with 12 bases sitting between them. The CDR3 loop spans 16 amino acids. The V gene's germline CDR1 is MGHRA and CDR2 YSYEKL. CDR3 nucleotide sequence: TGCGCCAGCAGCCAAGTTACGTCTTTTGGCACAGATACGCAGTATTTT. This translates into CASSQVTSFGTDTQYF.